These 8 T cell receptor beta chains originate from one sample sequenced in a study of long-term antiretroviral therapy in people with HIV. Survey-level immunoSEQ v3.0 assays were run. The table came from immunoSEQ multiplex PCR; TCRdb's copy has only in-frame clones and leaves some out. The sample contains around 29,000 clones, over 90% of which appear only once. The specimen comprised unsorted PBMCs, sampled 5.3 years after starting antiretroviral therapy. Every receptor here comes from a man aged 45-60 years with HIV.

The chain employs TRBV5-1 and TRBJ1-1; 8 bases line up with TRBD1. The CDR3 is 15 residues long. Trimming cost V 1 base and J 2 bases; bases outside gene matches: 4. Germline V lookup: CDR1 SGHRS, CDR2 YFSETQ. CDR3 nucleotides: TGCGCCAGCAGCTTGAGACAGGGGCCCAACACTGAAGCTTTCTTT. This translates into CASSLRQGPNTEAFF.

The rearrangement uses TRBV30 and TRBJ2-3; possible D gene TRBD2, 5 bases. CDR3 size: 14 residues. Germline V gene sequence: CDR1 GTSNPN, CDR2 SVGIG (reference sequence). V was pared by 5 bases and J by 4 bases, with 16 bases between. The CDR3: CAWSGVAGPDTQYF. The CDR3 coding sequence is TGTGCCTGGTCCGGGGTAGCCGGTCCAGATACGCAGTATTTT.

V gene TRBV7-9 combines with J gene TRBJ2-7; 12 nucleotides align to TRBD2. This CDR3 spans 17 amino acids. The germline V gene has CDR1 SEHNR and CDR2 FQNEAQ (reference sequence). The V gene end was trimmed by 5 bases and the J gene end by 7 bases; junction bases not matched to a gene: 15. The CDR3 sequence is CASSPKPSSGGAEEQYF. In DNA form, the CDR3 reads TGTGCCAGCAGCCCAAAACCCTCTAGCGGGGGGGCGGAAGAGCAGTACTTC.

The chain joins TRBV7-2 to TRBJ2-1, with D perhaps being TRBD1 or TRBD2 (5 bases each). The CDR3 spans 18 residues. Germline CDR1 and CDR2: SGHTA and FQGNSA. Trimming took off 4 bases at V and 0 bases at J, with 19 bases between the two ends. The CDR3 coding sequence is TGTGCCAGCAGCTCCATATCCGGGACGGGAAGCTCCTACAATGAGCAGTTCTTC. Protein product: CASSSISGTGSSYNEQFF.

The chain joins TRBV7-6 to TRBJ2-1, with 14 bases fitting TRBD2. The CDR3 length is 16 residues. Germline V CDR1 and CDR2: SGHVS, FNYEAQ. The J segment lost 5 bases and the V segment lost 5 bases, leaving 5 bases of the junction unmatched. The CDR3 loop is CASSLGLAGVNNEQFF. DNA of the CDR3: TGTGCCAGCAGCCTGGGACTAGCGGGGGTTAACAATGAGCAGTTCTTC.

The chain is built from TRBV4-3 and TRBJ2-7; D gene ambiguous. The V end was cut by 1 base, the J end by 5 bases, with 21 bases between. The CDR3 consists of 17 residues. Germline CDR1 is LGHNA and CDR2 is YSLEER. The CDR3 region is CASSQGRPEVTVDEQYF. CDR3 bases: TGCGCCAGCAGCCAAGGGCGGCCCGAGGTAACGGTCGACGAGCAGTACTTC.

This clone was recorded only once. The chain recombines TRBV6-1 with TRBJ1-5, with 10 bases lining up with TRBD1. Germline-derived CDR1 and CDR2 are MNHNS and SASEGT. With 4 bases clipped from V and 7 bases from J, the junction kept 4 bases outside the gene matches. CDR3 size: 14 residues. The CDR3 region is CASSGGTGVQPQHF. The CDR3 DNA reads TGTGCCAGCAGTGGTGGGACAGGGGTGCAGCCCCAGCATTTT.

The CDR3: CASSQVGGMGTDTQYF. The CDR3 DNA is TGTGCCAGCAGCCAAGTCGGGGGGATGGGCACAGATACGCAGTATTTT. The chain links TRBV4-2 to TRBJ2-3; TRBD2 agrees at 7 bases. The CDR3 runs to 16 residues. The germline V gene has CDR1 LGHNA and CDR2 YNFKEQ. V was clipped by 1 base and J by 1 base; unmatched bases: 5.